This T cell receptor beta chain originates from a study of regulatory and conventional T cells in RAG deficiency. Regulatory T cells were sorted from blood as CD4+ CD25-high CD127-low cells. Sequencing used immunoSEQ multiplex PCR; TCRdb keeps in-frame clones, though not all of them. This sample yields just under 9,500 clones, of which around 90% are seen a single time; about 1.2% belongs to the top ten. The CDR3 is made up of 12 amino acids. The germline gives CDR1 SQVTM, CDR2 ANQGSEA. Trimming stripped 4 bases from V and 8 bases from J, with 14 bases between. This same sample was also taken into another study, of regulatory T cells. Turning to that study: Primers: 52 TRBV forward and 13 TRBJ reverse.

The chain recombines TRBV29-1 with TRBJ1-2; maybe TRBD1 (6 bases). Sequencing was done on a sample of Tregs sorted from blood. The TCR originated in a human donor in good health. The CDR3 reads CSVGSRGSGYTF. The CDR3 DNA reads as TGCAGCGTTGGATCCAGGGGAAGCGGCTACACCTTC.